Below, 12 T cell receptor beta chains from the same sample are listed, as sequenced in a study of OX40 agonist ivuxolimab in advanced cancers. Method: immunoSEQ multiplex PCR; TCRdb's copy keeps in-frame clones and lacks some. There are more than 55,000 clones in the sample; 81% occur only once, and about 5% lies in the top ten. Material: CD4+ or CD8+ T cells sorted from blood, obtained in a trial of the OX40 agonist ivuxolimab. The receptors stem from an adult with an advanced solid tumor such as melanoma, head and neck, liver or kidney cancer.

This clone appeared a few times. V and J are TRBV11-2 and TRBJ2-1; no clear D. Germline assignment: CDR1 SGHAT and CDR2 FQNNGV. V lost 1 base and J lost 4, with 11 bases in between. The CDR3 loop spans 15 amino acids. The CDR3 region has the DNA TGTGCCAGCAGCTTAGGGGCGGCCTCTTACAATGAGCAGTTCTTC. It codes for CASSLGAASYNEQFF.

This clone has just one count. This chain connects TRBV2 to TRBJ2-5, with D uncertain. The CDR3 runs to 14 residues. CDR1 is SNHLY, CDR2 FYNNEI, per germline. The V end was cut by 1 base, the J end by 1 base, with 7 bases between. The CDR3 sequence is CASSEGSSQETQYF. The CDR3 coding sequence is TGTGCCAGCAGTGAAGGCAGCAGCCAAGAGACCCAGTACTTC. Full variable domain (remainder filled in from reference TRBV2 and TRBJ2-5): EPEVTQTPSHQVTQMGQEVILRCVPISNHLYFYWYRQILGQKVEFLVSFYNNEISEKSEIFDDQFSVERPDGSNFTLKIRSTKLEDSAMYFCASSEGSSQETQYFGPGTRLLVL.

CDR3 amino acids: CASSLGVGVSTDTQYF. The CDR3 nucleotides read TGCGCCAGCAGCTTGGGGGTGGGCGTAAGCACAGATACGCAGTATTTT. The chain has TRBV5-1 and TRBJ2-3; no clear D gene. This CDR3 region has 16 residues. V dropped 0 bases and J dropped 0 bases, with 11 bases sitting between them. Germline loops: CDR1 SGHRS, CDR2 YFSETQ.

This clone has only a few counts. The chain has TRBV7-9 and TRBJ1-3, with D uncertain. From germline, CDR1 is SEHNR and CDR2 FQNEAQ (reference sequence). The V and J ends lost 1 base and 0 bases respectively, with 4 bases between them. There are 14 residues in the CDR3. In DNA form, the CDR3 reads TGTGCCAGCAGCTTAGTTTACTCTGGAAACACCATATATTTT. Encoded protein: CASSLVYSGNTIYF.

This chain links TRBV5-1 with TRBJ1-2; D possibly corresponds to TRBD1 (5 bases). CDR1 SGHRS and CDR2 YFSETQ come from the germline V gene. V lost 0 bases, J lost 4 bases, and 10 bases lay in between. The CDR3 length is 14 residues. The CDR3 is CASSLGGFGYGYTF. CDR3 nucleotides: TGCGCCAGCAGCTTGGGGGGCTTTGGCTATGGCTACACCTTC.

The V gene is TRBV7-6, the J gene TRBJ2-7; 7 bases fit TRBD1. Germline V gives CDR1 SGHVS, CDR2 FNYEAQ. The CDR3 covers 14 residues. V gave up 5 bases and J gave up 4 bases; unmatched junction bases: 8. CDR3 sequence reads: CASSTPGQRYEQYF. For the CDR3, the DNA is TGTGCCAGCAGCACACCGGGACAGAGGTACGAGCAGTACTTC.

V and J are TRBV14 and TRBJ2-5; TRBD1 agrees at 8 bases. This CDR3 comprises 18 residues. V gave up 1 base and J gave up 5 bases; unmatched junction bases: 15. The germline V gene has CDR1 SGHDN and CDR2 FVKESK. CDR3 in DNA: TGTGCCAGCAGCCAAGTAGAGGTCTGGACAGGGCGGCGTGAGACCCAGTACTTC. Translation: CASSQVEVWTGRRETQYF.

This chain connects TRBV10-2 to TRBJ1-2; D is unresolved. The CDR3 sequence is 13 residues long. V shed 3 bases and J shed 7 bases, with 12 bases lying between them. CDR1 is WSHSY, CDR2 SAAADI, per germline. CDR3 sequence (DNA): TGCGCCAGCAGTGATACGGGTTATGGTGGCTACACCTTC. This translates into CASSDTGYGGYTF.

The sample holds many counts of this clone. CDR3 nucleotide sequence: TGTGCCAGCGAAAGCTGGGGCTCGGAGGAGACCCAGTACTTC. Its translation: CASESWGSEETQYF. The chain combines TRBV21-1 with TRBJ2-5; no check of the table's D call, TRBD1, against the DNA was made. TRBV21-1 represents a pseudogene. This CDR3 has 14 amino acids.

The gene calls are TRBV10-3 and TRBJ2-7; TRBD1 matches at 9 bases. The J segment lost 0 bases and the V segment lost 10 bases, leaving 4 bases of the junction unmatched. The CDR3 length is 13 residues. Looked up from germline, CDR1 is ENHRY and CDR2 is SYGVKD. The CDR3 sequence: CATGTGSSYEQYF. The CDR3 DNA reads TGTGCCACTGGGACAGGGAGCTCCTACGAGCAGTACTTC.

This chain connects TRBV11-3 to TRBJ2-5; D gene ambiguous. V lost 5 bases, J lost 0 bases, and 13 bases lay in between. The CDR3 length is 15 residues. Germline CDR1 reads SGHNT; CDR2 reads YENEEA. Written as DNA, the CDR3 is TGTGCCAGCAGCCTCCCCCCCCAGTACCAAGAGACCCAGTACTTC. This gives the protein CASSLPPQYQETQYF.

CDR3: CASSFLPPSPSYEQYF. The CDR3 nucleotides read TGTGCCAGCAGCTTTTTACCGCCCAGCCCCTCCTACGAGCAGTACTTC. V and J are TRBV5-4 and TRBJ2-7; D remains ambiguous. Trimming left V 2 bases short and J 0 bases short, with 15 bases between. The germline V gene has CDR1 SGHNT and CDR2 YYREEE (reference sequence). This CDR3 has 16 amino acids.